The sequence of this TCR beta chain was determined in a study of shared clonotypes between healthy human individuals. Study details: CD8 memory received one plate per donor, CD8 naive two, CD4 memory three and CD4 naive three. Findings of the study overall: Blood was the sole source, and tissue repertoires probably differ.

The material for each subset, its genomic DNA, was split evenly across several immunoSEQ plates. The assay was immunoSEQ multiplex PCR, and TCRdb's table has in-frame clones only and misses some. The data hold 2 million to 2.5 million clones, with around 95% observed a single time. A word on this clone: Antigen specificity is unknown.

The sequenced material came from naive CD4+ T cells sorted from blood. The subset here: CD45RA+ positively selected. The TCR comes from a man aged 18 to 30 in good health.

The CDR3 is CASSLEGQGLGGYTF. CDR3 nucleotides: TGCGCCAGCAGCTTGGAGGGACAGGGGTTAGGTGGCTACACCTTC. The J gene is TRBJ1-2, the V gene TRBV5-1, with TRBD1 identical over 10 bases. V lost 0 bases and J lost 7; bases outside the gene matches: 6. Germline lookup yields CDR1 SGHRS and CDR2 YFSETQ. This CDR3 is 15 amino acids long.